The 10 T cell receptor beta chains listed next were all sequenced from one sample in a study of T cell responses to AZD1222 COVID-19 vaccine. Using immunoSEQ multiplex PCR, the repertoire was profiled, and TCRdb retains in-frame clones only, with some absent. The sample includes about 56,000 clones, 80% to 90% of them seen just once. The sample in question was peripheral blood, obtained on day 0 of AZD1222 vaccination. These receptors all come from an adult in good health.

The CDR3 reads CASSPSRSGGQNTDTQYF. In DNA, the CDR3 is TGTGCCAGCTCACCAAGTAGATCGGGTGGGCAGAACACAGATACGCAGTATTTT. The chain recombines TRBV18 with TRBJ2-3; the D is unclear. The length of the CDR3 is 18 residues. Trimming took 2 bases from V and 2 from J, leaving 20 bases between them. Germline V gives CDR1 KGHSH, CDR2 LQKENI.

V gene TRBV11-2 combines with J gene TRBJ2-2; a weak D match, TRBD1 (5 bases). From germline, CDR1 is SGHAT and CDR2 FQNNGV. The CDR3 covers 17 residues. V was cut by 5 bases and J by 5 bases, with 21 bases left in between. CDR3 region: CASSPHRNGHGTGELFF. The CDR3 DNA sequence: TGTGCCAGCAGCCCCCACAGGAACGGGCATGGTACCGGGGAGCTGTTTTTT.

The genes are TRBV5-8 and TRBJ2-3; 7 positions agree with TRBD2. The CDR3 runs to 17 residues. V lost 0 bases, J lost 4 bases, and 11 bases stayed unmatched. Germline V gene data show CDR1 as SGHTS and CDR2 as YDEGEE. The DNA for the CDR3 is TGTGCCAGCAGCTTGGTCATCAGCATAGGGAGGGCAGATACGCAGTATTTT. Translated: CASSLVISIGRADTQYF.

The rearrangement links TRBV5-4 to TRBJ1-2; TRBD1 is a possible D gene (5 bases). Trimming shortened V by 0 bases and J by 2 bases, and 11 bases separated the two germline ends. CDR1 and CDR2 from the germline V gene are SGHNT and YYREEE (reference sequence). The CDR3 sequence is 15 residues long. CDR3 sequence reads: CASSLDSRANYGYTF. The CDR3 DNA is TGTGCCAGCAGCTTGGATTCCAGGGCGAACTATGGCTACACCTTC.

CDR3 in amino acids: CASGIGGETQYF. CDR3 DNA: TGTGCCAGCGGTATTGGAGGGGAAACCCAGTACTTC. The rearrangement uses TRBV11-1 and TRBJ2-5; tentatively, D is TRBD2 (6 bases). The V and J ends lost 8 bases and 8 bases respectively, with 15 bases between them. From germline, CDR1 is SGHAT and CDR2 FQDESV (reference sequence). This CDR3 is 12 amino acids long.

This chain uses TRBV9 with TRBJ2-2; D not resolved. CDR3 size: 13 residues. The germline CDR1 and CDR2 sequences are SGDLS and YYNGEE. V was cut by 4 bases and J by 4 bases, with 8 bases left in between. The CDR3 DNA reads TGTGCCAGCAGCTTAGAATCCACCGGGGAGCTGTTTTTT. Protein: CASSLESTGELFF.

This chain connects TRBV5-4 to TRBJ2-7, with D possibly TRBD2 on 6 matching bases. The CDR3 is made up of 14 amino acids. Trimming stripped 0 bases from V and 2 bases from J, with 9 bases between. CDR1 is SGHNT, CDR2 YYREEE, per germline (reference sequence). CDR3 nucleotides: TGTGCCAGCAGCTTGGACGGGGGTGCCTACGAGCAGTACTTC. It translates to CASSLDGGAYEQYF.

This CDR3 is CASSQGDTGELFF. The CDR3 coding sequence is TGTGCCAGCAGCCAAGGGGACACCGGGGAGCTGTTTTTT. V usage is TRBV3-1 (or the pseudogene TRBV3-2) and J usage is TRBJ2-2; D unclear. The CDR3 is made up of 13 amino acids. Germline loops: CDR1 LGHDT, CDR2 YNNKEL (reference sequence). V gave up 1 base and J gave up 3 bases, with 3 bases separating them.

This sequence joins TRBV5-6 and TRBJ2-7; TRBD2 might be the D (7 bases). V was clipped by 0 bases and J by 3 bases, with 10 bases between them. From germline, CDR1 is SGHDT and CDR2 YYEEEE. The CDR3 runs to 14 residues. The DNA of the CDR3 is TGTGCCAGCAGCTTGGGGCGGGGGCTCTACGAGCAGTACTTC. Amino acids: CASSLGRGLYEQYF. Variable domain in full (rest from reference TRBV5-6 and TRBJ2-7): DAGVTQSPTHLIKTRGQQVTLRCSPKSGHDTVSWYQQALGQGPQFIFQYYEEEERQRGNFPDRFSGHQFPNYSSELNVNALLLGDSALYLCASSLGRGLYEQYFGPGTRLTVT.

This rearrangement joins TRBV6-2 or TRBV6-3 to TRBJ2-4, with no clear D. CDR1 MNHEY and CDR2 SVGEGT come from the germline V gene. CDR3 length equals 17 residues. Deletions cut 2 bases from V and 0 bases from J, with 14 bases between. In DNA form, the CDR3 reads TGTGCCAGCAGTTACGGTGGCGTCTTACTAGCCAAAAACATTCAGTACTTC. The encoded protein is CASSYGGVLLAKNIQYF.